The following is a T cell receptor beta chain sequence with its context. The clone's antigen remains unknown. Per-nucleotide qualities are absent, and no much larger clonotype sits a single base away. Reading from cysteine to phenylalanine, the CDR3 counts 12 amino acids. CDR3 DNA only is kept here, 36 bases in frame from base 1. From a lookup of the germline V gene (reference sequence), CDR1 and CDR2 are MNHNY and SVGAGI. The sample comes from a study of CD8 T cells in Susac syndrome (dated by TCRdb to about 2019). For context, the study as a whole: Among the Susac syndrome patients who were sequenced, clinically active disease was present in six and clinical remission was observed in fewer than ten. Susac syndrome patients were therapy-naive, on corticosteroids (some also receiving IVIg), or on IVIg alone at blood withdrawal. Whether CD8+ T cell activation and differentiation in Susac syndrome was antigen driven was tested using repertoire sequencing.

Peripheral blood CD8+ and CD4+ T cells from healthy donors, Susac syndrome patients and multiple sclerosis patients were profiled using high-throughput TCR beta sequencing. Susac syndrome patients met recently defined diagnostic criteria for definite or probable disease. Bulk CD8+ and CD4+ T cells were purified by magnetic negative isolation, while CD8+ TEMRA cells were enriched using FACS. Blood was drawn into EDTA tubes, processed within 24 hours, and PBMCs were isolated by density gradient centrifugation. PBMCs intended for TCR sequencing were cryopreserved in liquid nitrogen and thawed later in a water bath at 37 degrees C. A purity of at least 90% was achieved for sorted or isolated CD4+, CD8+ and CD8+ TEMRA cells. Study-wide findings and limitations: In patients with Susac syndrome, the CD4+ T cell repertoire showed no detectable clonal expansion. The number of individuals in the TCR sequencing and HLA analysis was acknowledged as relatively small.

RNA was extracted with the RNeasy kit and about 0.5 to 1 ug was reverse transcribed using random hexamers. TCR beta CDR3 regions were amplified with the immunoSEQ multiplex PCR assay covering 54 Vbeta and 13 Jbeta segments. Bias from PCR amplification was corrected by using a synthetic template baseline for primer optimization and for computational correction. For the original study's pipeline: Reads were annotated to V, D and J genes per IMGT and analyzed with immunoSEQ Analyzer, keeping only productive sequences. Clonality was calculated as one minus the Shannon entropy normalized by log2 of the number of productive unique sequences. For each patient and control, public and private clones were evaluated among the 100 most prevalent clones. Clones were defined as Susac-specific if absent from the healthy and MS cohorts, from approximately 1,100 published viral clones and from other ImmuneACCESS disease sequences. Using fastp trimming at Q25 and MiXCR clonotype assembly, TCRdb reanalyzed the public sequencing data and kept in-frame beta chains. Each entry is one CDR3 protein sequence, shown with its most common DNA and genes. The V and J calls reflect TCRdb's pipeline rather than the authors' work. The sample has roughly 140,000 distinct CDR3 sequences on record, 90% to 96% of them singletons. Clones ranked in the top ten supply 0.065% to 0.1% of the sample.

This receptor was identified in a human donor with Susac syndrome. The sequence links TRBV6-6 to TRBJ1-1, with an unclear D gene assignment. The specimen sequenced was CD4+ T cells from PBMCs. The nucleotide sequence reads TGTGCGGTAATCTTCATGAACACTGAAGCTTTCTTT. Its product reads: CAVIFMNTEAFF.